A single sample is the source of the 17 T cell receptor beta chains below, sequenced in a study of regulatory T cells in long-lasting Graves disease. CDR3-region Arm-PCR and iRepertoire HTBI primers produced the TCR beta libraries. A single record per CDR3 protein comes from TCRdb applying MiXCR to the multiplex PCR reads. The sample holds 680,000 or so distinct CDR3 sequences; about 16% are singletons and the top ten take 15% to 20%. Time point here: newly diagnosed GD, antithyroid drugs for less than 3 months. PBMCs were the source of the RNA used for TCR sequencing. The data also belong to a second study, concerning T cells in Graves' hyperthyroidism and ophthalmopathy.

Sample: peripheral blood mononuclear cells (PBMCs), taken at new diagnosis, from a patient treated with antithyroid drugs. Every receptor here comes from a woman aged 30 to 39 with Graves disease.

The chain is built from TRBV20-1 and TRBJ1-5; D might be TRBD1 (5 bases). The V gene lost 2 bases and the J gene lost 4 bases, with 12 bases spanning the gap. Germline CDR1 DFQATT, CDR2 SNEGSKA (reference sequence). The CDR3 extends over 14 amino acids. This CDR3 reads CSARNQTVNQPQHF. The DNA of the CDR3 is TGCAGTGCTAGAAACCAGACAGTGAATCAGCCCCAGCATTTT.

Ten or more counts support this clonotype. The CDR3 spells CASSDGFAGNTIYF. DNA of the CDR3: TGTGCCAGCAGTGATGGATTCGCTGGAAACACCATATATTTT. J is TRBJ1-3 and V is TRBV2; D is uncertain. CDR3 size: 14 residues. From germline, CDR1 is SNHLY and CDR2 FYNNEI. Trimming removed 3 bases at V and 2 bases at J, with 8 bases between.

This chain uses TRBV9 with TRBJ1-6; D unresolved. This CDR3 is 16 amino acids long. The V and J ends lost 3 bases and 7 bases respectively, with 17 bases between them. Germline V gives CDR1 SGDLS, CDR2 YYNGEE. The DNA for the CDR3 is TGTGCCAGCAGCGCCTTTCCGGGCCCGGGGAATTCACCCCTCCACTTT. Its translation: CASSAFPGPGNSPLHF. The full variable domain, with the rest looked up from reference TRBV9 and TRBJ1-6, is DSGVTQTPKHLITATGQRVTLRCSPRSGDLSVYWYQQSLDQGLQFLIQYYNGEERAKGNILERFSAQQFPDLHSELNLSSLELGDSALYFCASSAFPGPGNSPLHFGNGTRLTVT.

This clonotype was counted only a few times. Germline and junction disagree at one end, which may indicate a read error. The chain couples TRBV4-1 to TRBJ1-2; D may be TRBD1 (5 bases). Germline loops: CDR1 MGHRA, CDR2 YSYEKL. CDR3 length: 11 residues. CDR3 bases: TGCGCCAGCAGCTGGGGCCGTGGCCACACCTTC. Protein: CASSWGRGHTF.

This clonotype has a count of ten or more. V usage is TRBV20-1 and J usage is TRBJ1-5, with D hard to call. There are 16 residues in the CDR3. Germline CDR1 and CDR2: DFQATT and SNEGSKA (reference sequence). V lost 0 bases to trimming and J lost 4 bases, with 16 bases between them. In DNA form, the CDR3 reads TGCAGTGCTAGAGACAGGTCCTGGTACGGGAATCAGCCCCAGCATTTT. Its protein is CSARDRSWYGNQPQHF.

This clonotype was counted many times. The CDR3 sequence: CASSSGLAMDEQYF. The DNA for the CDR3 is TGCGCCAGCAGCTCCGGACTAGCGATGGACGAGCAGTACTTC. This chain links TRBV5-1 with TRBJ2-7; 9 bases are a match to TRBD2. From germline, CDR1 is SGHRS and CDR2 YFSETQ. This CDR3 is built from 14 residues. With V trimmed by 3 bases and J by 5 bases, 6 bases remained unmatched.

The genes are TRBV5-1 and TRBJ1-2; D gene ambiguous. CDR1 SGHRS and CDR2 YFSETQ come from the germline V gene. The V end lost 0 bases, the J end lost 8 bases, and 11 bases lay between the germline ends. CDR3 size: 13 residues. Written as DNA, the CDR3 is TGCGCCAGCAGCTTGGTTGTAGATTCGGGCTACACCTTC. It translates to CASSLVVDSGYTF.

Only a few counts were recorded for this clonotype. The V gene is TRBV6-1, the J gene TRBJ1-1, with 9 bases aligning to TRBD1. The CDR3 totals 14 residues. The germline V gene encodes CDR1 MNHNS and CDR2 SASEGT. Losses at the gene ends were 6 bases for V and 8 bases for J; bases not matched to a gene: 10. The CDR3 DNA sequence: TGTGCCAGCAGGGATAAACAGGGGGCGACCGAAGCTTTCTTT. Protein: CASRDKQGATEAFF.

Note on this clonotype: This clone may be a read error of a much larger clone one base away. V is TRBV2 and J is TRBJ2-2; weak D call: TRBD2 (5 bases). Germline V gives CDR1 SNHLY, CDR2 FYNNEI. CDR3 length: 14 amino acids. CDR3 protein: CASSVWYGTGEPFF. CDR3 bases: TGTGCCAGCAGTGTCTGGTACGGCACCGGGGAGCCGTTTTTT.

This clonotype occurred many times. V gene TRBV30 combines with J gene TRBJ1-2, with D possibly being TRBD1 (6 bases). Germline-derived CDR1 and CDR2 are GTSNPN and SVGIG (reference sequence). CDR3 length equals 11 residues. The V end lost 5 bases, the J end lost 2 bases, and 6 bases lay between the germline ends. The CDR3: CAWQGNYGYTF. CDR3 nucleotides: TGTGCCTGGCAGGGGAACTATGGCTACACCTTC.

This clonotype was recorded at least ten times. This sequence joins TRBV28 and TRBJ2-7; 7 bases align to TRBD1. The trim removed 1 base at V and 0 bases at J, leaving 3 bases unmatched. Germline CDR1 reads MDHEN; CDR2 reads SYDVKM. CDR3 length: 15 amino acids. The CDR3 sequence is CASSLLGDSSYEQYF. The CDR3 coding sequence is TGTGCCAGCAGTTTATTGGGGGACAGCTCCTACGAGCAGTACTTC.

In DNA, the CDR3 is TGTGCCAGCAGGGATCTAGCGGGACGGGGTCCTTCCACAGATACGCAGTATTTT. Translated, it gives CASRDLAGRGPSTDTQYF. The chain joins TRBV2 to TRBJ2-3, with 9 bases that match TRBD2. CDR3 length: 18 amino acids. Looked up from germline, CDR1 is SNHLY and CDR2 is FYNNEI. After removal of 6 bases from V and 2 bases from J, the junction contained 15 bases not matched to a gene.

The table lists this clonotype with a few counts. This chain uses TRBV20-1 with TRBJ2-7, with D possibly matching TRBD1 (5 bases). The CDR3 is 13 residues long. The V and J ends lost 3 bases and 0 bases respectively, with 9 bases between them. Germline loops: CDR1 DFQATT, CDR2 SNEGSKA (reference sequence). This chain's CDR3 is CSARGLFSYEQYF. CDR3 nucleotides: TGCAGTGCTAGGGGGCTTTTCTCCTACGAGCAGTACTTC.

V is TRBV20-1 and J is TRBJ2-7; the match to TRBD2 covers 9 bases. J was trimmed by 0 bases and V by 1 base; bases with no gene match: 10. Germline-derived CDR1 and CDR2 are DFQATT and SNEGSKA (reference sequence). This CDR3 spans 17 amino acids. CDR3 nucleotide sequence: TGCAGTGCTAGAGCGCTAGCGGGGATTACTAGCTCCTACGAGCAGTACTTC. This encodes CSARALAGITSSYEQYF.

On this clonotype itself: A much larger clone differs from this one at a single base, so this may be a read error. The chain combines TRBV7-9 with TRBJ2-7; TRBD2 matches at 8 bases. Germline V gene lookup returns CDR1 SEHNR and CDR2 FQNEAQ (reference sequence). J gave up 2 bases and V 2 bases, and 14 bases lay outside the gene matches. This CDR3 comprises 18 residues. The DNA for the CDR3 is TGTGCCAGCAGCTTATCTTTAGTTTTCGGGGGGGAGCCCTACGAGCAGTACTTC. Translation gives CASSLSLVFGGEPYEQYF.

V is TRBV28 and J is TRBJ2-5; D gene unclear. Germline-derived CDR1 and CDR2 are MDHEN and SYDVKM. There are 13 residues in the CDR3. The V gene lost 2 bases and the J gene lost 5 bases, with 9 bases spanning the gap. CDR3 sequence: CASSLVNPETQYF. The CDR3 DNA reads TGTGCCAGCAGTTTAGTTAACCCGGAGACCCAGTACTTC.

The chain has TRBV6-9 and TRBJ1-6; D gene ambiguous. The CDR3 consists of 13 residues. Germline V CDR1 and CDR2: MNHGY, SVAAGI. Deletions cut 4 bases from V and 7 bases from J, with 8 bases between. In nucleotides, the CDR3 is TGTGCCAGCAGTTTTGACAAGAATTCACCCCTCCACTTT. It codes for CASSFDKNSPLHF.